The table lists the clone carrying this TCR beta chain with many counts. This entry belongs to a study of T cells after yellow fever vaccination. From the 5' RACE reads, TCRdb called clonotypes with MiXCR, one entry per CDR3 protein. The repertoire holds hundreds of thousands of distinct CDR3 sequences, about a sixth seen once, with around a sixth in the top ten. The CDR3 contains 14 residues. The V end lost 5 bases, the J end lost 11 bases, and 19 bases lay between the germline ends. Germline V CDR1 and CDR2: SGHTA, FQGNSA. The clonotype comes from a man between 18 and 29 years old who received the YFV17D yellow fever vaccine. The sequenced sample was PBMCs, obtained 5 to 6 days after the first yellow fever vaccination. The rearrangement uses TRBV7-2 and TRBJ2-1; D assignment may be TRBD1 or TRBD2 (5 bases each). The CDR3 nucleotides are TGTGCCAGCAGCCCAGTACCAGCTTGGGGGAAGCAGTTCTTC. It encodes CASSPVPAWGKQFF. Full variable domain (missing parts from reference TRBV7-2 and TRBJ2-1): GAGVSQSPSNKVTEKGKDVELRCDPISGHTALYWYRQSLGQGLEFLIYFQGNSAPDKSGLPSDRFSAERTGGSVSTLTIQRTQQEDSAVYLCASSPVPAWGKQFFGPGTRLTVL.